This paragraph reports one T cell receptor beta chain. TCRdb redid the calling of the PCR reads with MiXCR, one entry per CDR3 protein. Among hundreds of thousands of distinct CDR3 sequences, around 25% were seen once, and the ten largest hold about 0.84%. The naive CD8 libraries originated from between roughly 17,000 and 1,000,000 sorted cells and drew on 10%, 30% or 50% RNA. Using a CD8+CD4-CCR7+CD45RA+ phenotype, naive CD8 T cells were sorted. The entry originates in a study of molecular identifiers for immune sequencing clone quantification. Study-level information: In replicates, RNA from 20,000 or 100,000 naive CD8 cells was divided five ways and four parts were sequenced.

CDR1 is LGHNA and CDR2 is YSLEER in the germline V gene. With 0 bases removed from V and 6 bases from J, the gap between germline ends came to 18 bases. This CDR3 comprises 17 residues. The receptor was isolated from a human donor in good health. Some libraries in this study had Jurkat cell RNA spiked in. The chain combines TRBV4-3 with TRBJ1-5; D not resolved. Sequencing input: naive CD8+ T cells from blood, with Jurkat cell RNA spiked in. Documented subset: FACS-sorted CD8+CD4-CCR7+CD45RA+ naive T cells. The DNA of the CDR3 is TGCGCCAGCAGCCAAGATCGTCAATCCGGAGGAAGTCAGCCCCAGCATTTT. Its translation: CASSQDRQSGGSQPQHF.